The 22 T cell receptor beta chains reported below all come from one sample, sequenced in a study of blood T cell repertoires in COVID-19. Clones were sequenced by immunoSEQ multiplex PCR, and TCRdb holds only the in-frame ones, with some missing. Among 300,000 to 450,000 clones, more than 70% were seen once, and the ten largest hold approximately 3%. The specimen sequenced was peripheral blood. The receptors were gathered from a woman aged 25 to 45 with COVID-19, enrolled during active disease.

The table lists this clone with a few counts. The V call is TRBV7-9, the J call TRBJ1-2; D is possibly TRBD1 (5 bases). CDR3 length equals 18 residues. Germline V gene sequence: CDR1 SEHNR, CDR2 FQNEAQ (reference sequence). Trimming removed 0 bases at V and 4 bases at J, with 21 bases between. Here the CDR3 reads CASSLALWVVRDGYGYTF. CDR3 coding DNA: TGTGCCAGCAGCTTAGCGCTATGGGTAGTCAGGGATGGCTATGGCTACACCTTC.

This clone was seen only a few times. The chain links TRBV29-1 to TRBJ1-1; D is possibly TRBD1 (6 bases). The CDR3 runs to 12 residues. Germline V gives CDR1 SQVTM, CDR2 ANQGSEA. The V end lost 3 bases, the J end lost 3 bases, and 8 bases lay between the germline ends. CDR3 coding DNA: TGCAGCGTTGATCGACAGGACACTGAAGCTTTCTTT. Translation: CSVDRQDTEAFF.

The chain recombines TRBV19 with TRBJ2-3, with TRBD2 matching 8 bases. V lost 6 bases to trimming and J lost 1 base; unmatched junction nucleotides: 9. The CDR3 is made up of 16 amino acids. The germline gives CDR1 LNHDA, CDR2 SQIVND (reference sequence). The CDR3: CASRDGGAVGTDTQYF. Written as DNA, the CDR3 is TGTGCCAGTAGAGACGGGGGGGCTGTTGGCACAGATACGCAGTATTTT.

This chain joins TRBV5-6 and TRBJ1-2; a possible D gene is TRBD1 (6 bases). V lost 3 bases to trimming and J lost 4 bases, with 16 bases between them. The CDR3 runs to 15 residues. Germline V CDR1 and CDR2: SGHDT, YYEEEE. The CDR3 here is CASSSPLGTLYGYTF. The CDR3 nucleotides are TGTGCCAGCAGCTCACCCCTGGGGACACTCTATGGCTACACCTTC.

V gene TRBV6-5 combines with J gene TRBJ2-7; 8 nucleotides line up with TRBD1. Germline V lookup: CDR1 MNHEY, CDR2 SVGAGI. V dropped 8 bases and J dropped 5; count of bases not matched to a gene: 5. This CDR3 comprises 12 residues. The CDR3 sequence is CASGKTGDEQYF. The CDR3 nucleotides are TGTGCCAGCGGCAAGACAGGGGACGAGCAGTACTTC.

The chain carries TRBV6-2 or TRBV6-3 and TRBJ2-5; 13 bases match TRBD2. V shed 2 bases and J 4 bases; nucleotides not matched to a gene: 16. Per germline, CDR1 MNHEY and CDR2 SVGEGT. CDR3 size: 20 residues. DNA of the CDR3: TGTGCCAGCAGTTACACAACCTCCTTACTAGCGGGGGGGCCGAGAGAGACCCAGTACTTC. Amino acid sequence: CASSYTTSLLAGGPRETQYF.

CDR3 sequence (DNA): TGCGCCAGCAGCCAAGAGGGGGGGGGACCCTACGAGCAGTACTTC. Protein product: CASSQEGGGPYEQYF. This rearrangement joins TRBV4-3 to TRBJ2-7, with 7 positions matching TRBD2. Germline V gene sequence: CDR1 LGHNA, CDR2 YSLEER. The J segment lost 2 bases and the V segment lost 0 bases, leaving 4 bases of the junction unmatched. This CDR3 has 15 residues.

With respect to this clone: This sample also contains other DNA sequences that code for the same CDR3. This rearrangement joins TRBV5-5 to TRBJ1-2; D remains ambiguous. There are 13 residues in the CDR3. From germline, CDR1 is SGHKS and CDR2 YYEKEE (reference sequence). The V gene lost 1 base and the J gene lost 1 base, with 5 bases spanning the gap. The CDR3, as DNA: TGTGCCAGCAGCTTGAGCCATAACTATGGCTACACCTTC. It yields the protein CASSLSHNYGYTF.

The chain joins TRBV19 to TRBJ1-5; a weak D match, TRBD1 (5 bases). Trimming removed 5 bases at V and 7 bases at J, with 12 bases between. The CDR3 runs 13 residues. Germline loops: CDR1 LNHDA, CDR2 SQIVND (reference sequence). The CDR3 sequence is CASSPQGSQPQHF. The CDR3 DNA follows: TGTGCCAGTAGTCCCCAGGGTTCCCAGCCCCAGCATTTT.

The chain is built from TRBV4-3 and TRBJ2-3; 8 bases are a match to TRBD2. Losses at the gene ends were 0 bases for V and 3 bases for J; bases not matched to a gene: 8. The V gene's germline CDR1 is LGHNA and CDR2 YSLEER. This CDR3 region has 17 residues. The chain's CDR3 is CASSQDSRAGVTDTQYF. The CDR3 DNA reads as TGCGCCAGCAGCCAAGATTCGCGAGCGGGGGTTACAGATACGCAGTATTTT.

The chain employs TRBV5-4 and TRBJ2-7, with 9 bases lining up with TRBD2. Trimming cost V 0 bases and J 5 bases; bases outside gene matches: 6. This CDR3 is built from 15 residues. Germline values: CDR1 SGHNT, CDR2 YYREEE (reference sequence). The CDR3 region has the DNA TGTGCCAGCAGCTTGGGGGGACTAGCTGAAGACGAGCAGTACTTC. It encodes CASSLGGLAEDEQYF.

The CDR3 spells CASSEARDQPQHF. CDR3 DNA sequence: TGTGCCAGCAGTGAAGCGAGGGATCAGCCCCAGCATTTT. The chain combines TRBV2 with TRBJ1-5, with D unresolved. Trimming took 0 bases from V and 5 from J, leaving 5 bases between them. The CDR3 has 13 amino acids. Germline CDR1 SNHLY, CDR2 FYNNEI.

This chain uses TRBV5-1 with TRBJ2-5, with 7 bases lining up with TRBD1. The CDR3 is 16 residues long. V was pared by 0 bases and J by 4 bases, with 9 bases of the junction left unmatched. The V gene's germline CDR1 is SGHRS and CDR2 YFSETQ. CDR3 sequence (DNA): TGCGCCAGCAGCTTGGCCGAGGGGGCGCTTGTAGAGACCCAGTACTTC. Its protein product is CASSLAEGALVETQYF. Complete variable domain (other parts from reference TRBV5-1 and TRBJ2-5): KAGVTQTPRYLIKTRGQQVTLSCSPISGHRSVSWYQQTPGQGLQFLFEYFSETQRNKGNFPGRFSGRQFSNSRSEMNVSTLELGDSALYLCASSLAEGALVETQYFGPGTRLLVL.

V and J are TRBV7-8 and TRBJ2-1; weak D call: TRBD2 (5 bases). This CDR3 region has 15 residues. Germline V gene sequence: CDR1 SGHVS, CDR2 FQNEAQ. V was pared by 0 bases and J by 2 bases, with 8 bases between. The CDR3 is CASSLAGATYNEQFF. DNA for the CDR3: TGTGCCAGCAGCTTAGCGGGAGCTACCTACAATGAGCAGTTCTTC.

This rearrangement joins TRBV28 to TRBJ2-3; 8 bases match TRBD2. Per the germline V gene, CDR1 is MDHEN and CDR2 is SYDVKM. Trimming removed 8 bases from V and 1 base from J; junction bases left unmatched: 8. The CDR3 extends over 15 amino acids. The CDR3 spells CASSKAGEGTDTQYF. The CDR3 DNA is TGTGCCAGCTCAAAAGCGGGGGAGGGCACAGATACGCAGTATTTT.

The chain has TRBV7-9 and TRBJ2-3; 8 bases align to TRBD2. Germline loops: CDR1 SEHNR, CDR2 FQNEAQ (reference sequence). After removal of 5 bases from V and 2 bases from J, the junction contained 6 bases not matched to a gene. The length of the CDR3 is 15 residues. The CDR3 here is CASSRGGGPTDTQYF. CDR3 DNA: TGTGCCAGCAGCCGGGGCGGGGGGCCCACAGATACGCAGTATTTT.

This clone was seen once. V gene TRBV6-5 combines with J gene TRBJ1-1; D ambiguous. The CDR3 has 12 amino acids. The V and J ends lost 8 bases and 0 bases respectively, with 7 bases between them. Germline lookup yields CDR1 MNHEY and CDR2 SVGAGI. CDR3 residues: CASRDMNTEAFF. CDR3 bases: TGTGCCAGCCGAGACATGAACACTGAAGCTTTCTTT.

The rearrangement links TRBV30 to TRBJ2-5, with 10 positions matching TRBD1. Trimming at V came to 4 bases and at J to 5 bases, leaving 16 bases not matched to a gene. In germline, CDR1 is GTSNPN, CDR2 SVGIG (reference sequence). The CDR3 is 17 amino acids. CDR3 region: CAWTIGPRDRGWETQYF. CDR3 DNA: TGTGCCTGGACAATCGGACCTCGGGACAGGGGATGGGAGACCCAGTACTTC.

The CDR3 DNA follows: TGTGCCAGCAGCCAAGAAAATTTCGGACTGCGCTCTGGAAACACCATATATTTT. It is translated as CASSQENFGLRSGNTIYF. This rearrangement joins TRBV3-1 (or the pseudogene TRBV3-2) to TRBJ1-3; D gene unclear. CDR1 is LGHDT and CDR2 is YNNKEL in the germline V gene (reference sequence). This CDR3 is 18 amino acids long. The germline V and J ends were trimmed by 0 bases and 0 bases, with 15 bases remaining between them.

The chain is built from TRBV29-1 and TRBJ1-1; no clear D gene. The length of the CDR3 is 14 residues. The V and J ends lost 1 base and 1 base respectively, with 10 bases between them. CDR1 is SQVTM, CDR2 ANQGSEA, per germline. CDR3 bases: TGCAGCGTTGAAGGAAGACTCCGGAACACTGAAGCTTTCTTT. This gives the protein CSVEGRLRNTEAFF.

The CDR3 sequence is CASSLDRLGAGANVLTF. The CDR3, as DNA: TGCGCCAGCAGCTTGGACCGGCTGGGCGCTGGGGCCAACGTCCTGACTTTC. The rearrangement uses TRBV5-1 and TRBJ2-6; D unresolved. Germline lookup yields CDR1 SGHRS and CDR2 YFSETQ. CDR3 length equals 17 residues. Trimming shortened V by 0 bases and J by 2 bases, and 12 bases separated the two germline ends.

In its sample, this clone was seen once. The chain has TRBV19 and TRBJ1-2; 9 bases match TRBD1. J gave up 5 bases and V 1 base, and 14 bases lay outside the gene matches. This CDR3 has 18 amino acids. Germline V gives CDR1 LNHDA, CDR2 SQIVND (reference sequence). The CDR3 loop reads CASSIGWTGEATEYGYTF. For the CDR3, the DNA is TGTGCCAGTAGTATAGGATGGACAGGGGAGGCGACGGAATATGGCTACACCTTC.